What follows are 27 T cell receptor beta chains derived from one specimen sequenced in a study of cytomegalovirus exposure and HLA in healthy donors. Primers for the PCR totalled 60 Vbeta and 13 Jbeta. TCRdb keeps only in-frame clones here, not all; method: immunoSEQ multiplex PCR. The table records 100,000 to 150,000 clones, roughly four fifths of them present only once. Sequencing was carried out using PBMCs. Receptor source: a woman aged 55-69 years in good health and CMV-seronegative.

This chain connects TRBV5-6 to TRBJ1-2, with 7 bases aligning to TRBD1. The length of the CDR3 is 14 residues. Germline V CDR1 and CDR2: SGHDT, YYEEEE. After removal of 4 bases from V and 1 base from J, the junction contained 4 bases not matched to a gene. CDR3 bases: TGTGCCAGCAGCCTTGGGACAGTTAACTATGGCTACACCTTC. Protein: CASSLGTVNYGYTF. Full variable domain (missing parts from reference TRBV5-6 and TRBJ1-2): DAGVTQSPTHLIKTRGQQVTLRCSPKSGHDTVSWYQQALGQGPQFIFQYYEEEERQRGNFPDRFSGHQFPNYSSELNVNALLLGDSALYLCASSLGTVNYGYTFGSGTRLTVV.

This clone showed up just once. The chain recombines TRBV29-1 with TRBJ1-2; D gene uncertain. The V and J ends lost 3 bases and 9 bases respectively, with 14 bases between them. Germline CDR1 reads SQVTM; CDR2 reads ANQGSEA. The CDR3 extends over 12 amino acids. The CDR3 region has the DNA TGCAGCGTTGAGGCTGCCGGGTCTCGCTACACCTTC. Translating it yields CSVEAAGSRYTF. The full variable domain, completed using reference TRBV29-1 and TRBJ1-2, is SAVISQKPSRDICQRGTSLTIQCQVDSQVTMMFWYRQQPGQSLTLIATANQGSEATYESGFVIDKFPISRPNLTFSTLTVSNMSPEDSSIYLCSVEAAGSRYTFGSGTRLTVV.

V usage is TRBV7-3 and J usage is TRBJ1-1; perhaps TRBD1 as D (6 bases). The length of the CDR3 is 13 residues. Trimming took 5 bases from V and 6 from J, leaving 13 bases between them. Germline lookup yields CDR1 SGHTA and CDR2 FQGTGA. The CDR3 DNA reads TGTGCCAGCAGCCCCTCAGGGGTCGCTGAAGCTTTCTTT. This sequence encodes CASSPSGVAEAFF. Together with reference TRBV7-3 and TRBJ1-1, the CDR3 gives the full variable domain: GAGVSQTPSNKVTEKGKYVELRCDPISGHTALYWYRQSLGQGPEFLIYFQGTGAADDSGLPNDRFFAVRPEGSVSTLKIQRTERGDSAVYLCASSPSGVAEAFFGQGTRLTVV.

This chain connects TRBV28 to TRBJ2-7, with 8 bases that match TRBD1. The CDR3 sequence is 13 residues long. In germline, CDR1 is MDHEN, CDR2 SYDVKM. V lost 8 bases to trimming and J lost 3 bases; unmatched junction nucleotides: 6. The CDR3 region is CASGTGTGYEQYF. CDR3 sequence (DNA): TGTGCCAGCGGAACCGGGACAGGCTACGAGCAGTACTTC.

In nucleotides, the CDR3 is TGCGCCAGCACGGCTAGCGGGAGCCCCATTCAGTACTTC. Translated, it gives CASTASGSPIQYF. J is TRBJ2-4 and V is TRBV10-2; TRBD2 aligns across 10 bases. CDR1 WSHSY and CDR2 SAAADI come from the germline V gene. The V gene end was trimmed by 7 bases and the J gene end by 9 bases; junction bases not matched to a gene: 6. CDR3 length equals 13 residues.

The CDR3 here is CASRHKRPTNTEAFF. The CDR3 bases are TGTGCCAGCAGACATAAGAGGCCGACGAACACTGAAGCTTTCTTT. The gene calls are TRBV28 and TRBJ1-1; D ambiguous. CDR3 length: 15 amino acids. From germline, CDR1 is MDHEN and CDR2 SYDVKM. The V gene lost 6 bases and the J gene lost 1 base, with 15 bases spanning the gap.

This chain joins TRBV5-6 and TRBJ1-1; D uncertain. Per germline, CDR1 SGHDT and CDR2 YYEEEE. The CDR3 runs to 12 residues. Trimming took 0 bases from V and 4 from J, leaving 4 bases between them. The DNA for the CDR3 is TGTGCCAGCAGCTTGGGAGTCACTGAAGCTTTCTTT. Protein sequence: CASSLGVTEAFF.

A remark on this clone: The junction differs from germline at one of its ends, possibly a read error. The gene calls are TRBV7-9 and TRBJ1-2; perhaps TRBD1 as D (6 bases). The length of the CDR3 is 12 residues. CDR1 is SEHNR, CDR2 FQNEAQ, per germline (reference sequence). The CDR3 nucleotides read TGTTCCAGCAGCAGCGGGACACGAGGCTACACCTTC. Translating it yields CSSSSGTRGYTF.

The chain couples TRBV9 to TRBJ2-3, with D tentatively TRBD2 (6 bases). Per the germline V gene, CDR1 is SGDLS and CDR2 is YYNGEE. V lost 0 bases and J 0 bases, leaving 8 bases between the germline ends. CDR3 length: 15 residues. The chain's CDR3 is CASSVVAGSTDTQYF. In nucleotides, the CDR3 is TGTGCCAGCAGCGTAGTGGCGGGGAGCACAGATACGCAGTATTTT. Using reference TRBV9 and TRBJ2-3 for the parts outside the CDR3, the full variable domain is DSGVTQTPKHLITATGQRVTLRCSPRSGDLSVYWYQQSLDQGLQFLIQYYNGEERAKGNILERFSAQQFPDLHSELNLSSLELGDSALYFCASSVVAGSTDTQYFGPGTRLTVL.

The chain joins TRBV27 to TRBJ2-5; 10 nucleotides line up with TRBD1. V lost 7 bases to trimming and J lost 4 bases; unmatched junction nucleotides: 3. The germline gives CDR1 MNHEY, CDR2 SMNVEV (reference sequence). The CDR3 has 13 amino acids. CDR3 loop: CASTWTGGETQYF. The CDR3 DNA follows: TGTGCCAGCACCTGGACAGGGGGAGAGACCCAGTACTTC.

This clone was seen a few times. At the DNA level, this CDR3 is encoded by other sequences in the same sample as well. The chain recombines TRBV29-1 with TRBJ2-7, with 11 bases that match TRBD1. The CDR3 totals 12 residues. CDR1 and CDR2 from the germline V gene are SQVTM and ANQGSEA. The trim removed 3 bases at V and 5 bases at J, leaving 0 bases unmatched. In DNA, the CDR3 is TGCAGCGTTGAGGACAGGGGGCACGAGCAGTACTTC. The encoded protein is CSVEDRGHEQYF.

The CDR3 coding sequence is TGTGCCAGCAAAACTAGCGGGAGTAGGGGGGAGCTGTTTTTT. Translated, it gives CASKTSGSRGELFF. The rearrangement links TRBV6-1 to TRBJ2-2; TRBD2 matches 11 bases. From germline, CDR1 is MNHNS and CDR2 SASEGT. The CDR3 covers 14 residues. V was pared by 7 bases and J by 8 bases, with 6 bases of the junction left unmatched.

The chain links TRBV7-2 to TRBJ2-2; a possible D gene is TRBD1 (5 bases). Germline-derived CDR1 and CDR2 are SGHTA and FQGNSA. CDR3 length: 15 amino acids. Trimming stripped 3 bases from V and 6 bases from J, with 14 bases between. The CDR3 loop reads CASSLAGRIPGELFF. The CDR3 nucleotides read TGTGCCAGCAGCTTGGCAGGGCGTATCCCCGGGGAGCTGTTTTTT.

DNA of the CDR3: TGTGCCAGTAGTATTGGGACTAGCATGGAGGCGCAGTATTTT. It codes for CASSIGTSMEAQYF. This sequence joins TRBV19 and TRBJ2-3; TRBD2 matches at 9 bases. The CDR3 is made up of 14 amino acids. Germline assignment: CDR1 LNHDA and CDR2 SQIVND (reference sequence). J lost 10 bases, V lost 3 bases, and 8 bases had no gene match. The complete variable domain, with remaining parts taken from reference TRBV19 and TRBJ2-3, reads DGGITQSPKYLFRKEGQNVTLSCEQNLNHDAMYWYRQDPGQGLRLIYYSQIVNDFQKGDIAEGYSVSREKKESFPLTVTSAQKNPTAFYLCASSIGTSMEAQYFGPGTRLTVL.

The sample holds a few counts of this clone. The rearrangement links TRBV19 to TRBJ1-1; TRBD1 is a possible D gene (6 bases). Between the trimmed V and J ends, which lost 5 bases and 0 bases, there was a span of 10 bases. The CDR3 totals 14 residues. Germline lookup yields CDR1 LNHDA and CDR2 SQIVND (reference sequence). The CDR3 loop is CASSDGQLNTEAFF. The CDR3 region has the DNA TGTGCCAGTAGTGACGGACAGTTGAACACTGAAGCTTTCTTT.

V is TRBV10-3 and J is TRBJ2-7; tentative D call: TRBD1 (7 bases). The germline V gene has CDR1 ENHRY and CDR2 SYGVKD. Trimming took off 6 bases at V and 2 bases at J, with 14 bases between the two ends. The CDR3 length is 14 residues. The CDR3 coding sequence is TGTGCCATCAGAAACCCCAGGGGGGCCTACGAGCAGTACTTC. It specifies CAIRNPRGAYEQYF.

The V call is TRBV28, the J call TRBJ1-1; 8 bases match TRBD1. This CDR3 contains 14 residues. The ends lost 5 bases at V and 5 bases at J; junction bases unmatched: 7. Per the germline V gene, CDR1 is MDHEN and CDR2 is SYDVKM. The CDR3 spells CASSAGGLWTEAFF. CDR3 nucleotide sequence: TGTGCCAGCAGTGCAGGGGGCTTGTGGACTGAAGCTTTCTTT. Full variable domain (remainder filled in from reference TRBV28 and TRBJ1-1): DVKVTQSSRYLVKRTGEKVFLECVQDMDHENMFWYRQDPGLGLRLIYFSYDVKMKEKGDIPEGYSVSREKKERFSLILESASTNQTSMYLCASSAGGLWTEAFFGQGTRLTVV.

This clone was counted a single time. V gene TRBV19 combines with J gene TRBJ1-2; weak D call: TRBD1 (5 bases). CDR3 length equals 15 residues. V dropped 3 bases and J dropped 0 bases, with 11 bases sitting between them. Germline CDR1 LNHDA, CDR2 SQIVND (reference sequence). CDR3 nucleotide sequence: TGTGCCAGTAGTATCCCGGCAGGGACTAACTATGGCTACACCTTC. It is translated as CASSIPAGTNYGYTF.

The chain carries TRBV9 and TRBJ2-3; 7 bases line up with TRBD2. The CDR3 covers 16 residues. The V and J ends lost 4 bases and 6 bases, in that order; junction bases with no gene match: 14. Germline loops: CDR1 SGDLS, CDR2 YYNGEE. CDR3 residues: CASSPRAGERWDTQYF. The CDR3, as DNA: TGTGCCAGCAGCCCCCGCGCGGGAGAGCGATGGGATACGCAGTATTTT. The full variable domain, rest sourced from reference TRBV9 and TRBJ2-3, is DSGVTQTPKHLITATGQRVTLRCSPRSGDLSVYWYQQSLDQGLQFLIQYYNGEERAKGNILERFSAQQFPDLHSELNLSSLELGDSALYFCASSPRAGERWDTQYFGPGTRLTVL.

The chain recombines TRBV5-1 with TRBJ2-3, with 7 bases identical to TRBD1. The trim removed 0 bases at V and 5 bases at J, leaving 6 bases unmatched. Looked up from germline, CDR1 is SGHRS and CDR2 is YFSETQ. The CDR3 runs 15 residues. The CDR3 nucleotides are TGCGCCAGCAGCTTGGGACAGGGAACAGGAGATACGCAGTATTTT. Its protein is CASSLGQGTGDTQYF.

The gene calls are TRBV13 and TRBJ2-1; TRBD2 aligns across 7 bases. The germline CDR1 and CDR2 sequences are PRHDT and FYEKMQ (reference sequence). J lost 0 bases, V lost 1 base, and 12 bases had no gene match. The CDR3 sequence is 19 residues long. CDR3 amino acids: CASSLEGLGRARSYNEQFF. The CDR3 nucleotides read TGTGCCAGCAGCTTAGAGGGCTTAGGGAGGGCCCGCTCCTACAATGAGCAGTTCTTC.

CDR3 region: CASSLGSITDTQYF. As DNA, the CDR3 is TGCGCCAGCAGCTTGGGTAGCATCACAGATACGCAGTATTTT. J is TRBJ2-3 and V is TRBV5-1; D gene ambiguous. The germline V gene encodes CDR1 SGHRS and CDR2 YFSETQ. The CDR3 totals 14 residues. The ends were cut back, 0 bases at V and 2 bases at J, with 7 bases in the middle.

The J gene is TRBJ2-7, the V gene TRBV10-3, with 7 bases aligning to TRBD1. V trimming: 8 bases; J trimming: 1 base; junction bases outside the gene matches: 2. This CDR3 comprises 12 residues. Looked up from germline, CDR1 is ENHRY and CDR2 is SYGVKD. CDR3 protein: CAIGTESYEQYF. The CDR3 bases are TGTGCCATCGGGACAGAGTCCTACGAGCAGTACTTC.

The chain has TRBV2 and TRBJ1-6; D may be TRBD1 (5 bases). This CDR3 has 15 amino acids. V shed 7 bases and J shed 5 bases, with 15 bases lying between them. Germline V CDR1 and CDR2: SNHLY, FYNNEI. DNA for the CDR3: TGTGCCAGCAACCTCCAGGGAGGGAATAATTCACCCCTCCACTTT. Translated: CASNLQGGNNSPLHF.

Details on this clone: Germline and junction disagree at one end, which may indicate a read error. In DNA form, the CDR3 reads TGTTCCAGCAGCTCCCTGGGACAGGGGGGAGTATTT. Translated, it gives CSSSSLGQGGVF. V gene TRBV7-9 combines with J gene TRBJ2-3; 11 nucleotides align to TRBD1. There are 12 residues in the CDR3. The germline V gene encodes CDR1 SEHNR and CDR2 FQNEAQ (reference sequence).

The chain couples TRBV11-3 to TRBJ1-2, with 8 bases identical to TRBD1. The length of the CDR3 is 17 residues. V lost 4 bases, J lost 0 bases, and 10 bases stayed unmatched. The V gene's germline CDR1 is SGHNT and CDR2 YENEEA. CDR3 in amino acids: CASSYQTGALANYGYTF. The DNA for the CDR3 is TGTGCCAGCAGCTACCAGACAGGGGCTTTGGCTAACTATGGCTACACCTTC.

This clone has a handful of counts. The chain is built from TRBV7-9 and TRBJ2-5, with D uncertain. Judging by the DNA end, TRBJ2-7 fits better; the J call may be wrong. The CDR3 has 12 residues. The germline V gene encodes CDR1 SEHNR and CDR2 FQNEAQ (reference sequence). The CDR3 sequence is CASSSFVYEQYF. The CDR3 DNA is TGTGCCAGCAGCTCGTTCGTTTACGAGCAGTACTTC.